What follows describes a single T cell receptor (beta chain). No antigen is known for it. The sample belongs to a study of early stage breast cancer tumors. Clones were read by immunoSEQ multiplex PCR, and TCRdb kept only the in-frame ones, dropping some. The sample yields roughly 53,000 clones, approximately 90% seen once. The CDR3 totals 12 residues. Trimming took 3 bases from V and 3 from J, leaving 6 bases between them. Germline CDR1 GTSNPN, CDR2 SVGIG (reference sequence). Whole-study results and caveats: Bulk DNA sequencing of unsorted cells missed chain pairing and markers.

Material: blood. The chain carries TRBV30 and TRBJ1-3, with D unclear. This receptor was obtained from a person aged 70 to 79 with breast cancer. Here the CDR3 DNA reads TGTGCCTGGAGGGGCCTTGGAAACACCATATATTTT. Translated, it gives CAWRGLGNTIYF.